This entry lists 21 T cell receptor beta chains sequenced from one sample in a study of CD8 T cells in ankylosing spondylitis (dated by TCRdb to the late 2010s). The antigens these receptors bind are not known. On the study overall, not on this receptor specifically: A TCR beta motif made up of eight or nine highly homologous amino acid variants appeared to be characteristic of blood from ankylosing spondylitis patients.

Receptor libraries were prepared by 5' RACE. The sample was run on an Illumina HiSeq 2500. The raw public reads went through TCRdb reprocessing: fastp at Q25, MiXCR clone calling, in-frame beta chains kept. Each CDR3 protein gets just one entry, which takes the most common genes and DNA from the rows behind it. This sample comprises about 500,000 distinct CDR3 sequences, less than 6% of them detected only once. The ten largest account for 3.5% of the sample. The specimen sequenced was blood, either unsorted or a sorted T cell fraction (not recorded which). The receptors originated from a male donor with ankylosing spondylitis.

This clonotype was counted at least ten times. This chain joins TRBV12-3 or TRBV12-4 and TRBJ1-1; possibly TRBD1 for D (5 bases). The CDR3 totals 17 residues. V was clipped by 3 bases and J by 1 base, with 18 bases between them. As DNA, the CDR3 is TGTGCCAGCAGTTTGGGCGGGTCGGGACGGACGAACACTGAAGCTTTCTTT. Protein sequence: CASSLGGSGRTNTEAFF.

At least ten counts were recorded for this clonotype. V gene TRBV7-9 combines with J gene TRBJ1-6, with D unclear. V lost 5 bases and J lost 9, with 11 bases in between. Germline V CDR1 and CDR2: SEHNR, FQNEAQ (reference sequence). The CDR3 consists of 13 residues. The CDR3 nucleotides read TGTGCCAGCAGCCTGGCTCTCTCTTCACCCCTCCACTTT. This sequence encodes CASSLALSSPLHF.

The gene calls are TRBV6-2 or TRBV6-3 and TRBJ2-1; 10 nucleotides line up with TRBD2. The CDR3 spans 17 residues. Per the germline V gene, CDR1 is MNHEY and CDR2 is SVGEGT. V gave up 5 bases and J gave up 6 bases; unmatched junction bases: 13. The CDR3 sequence is CASSPDSGRTRGNEQFF. The CDR3 nucleotides read TGTGCCAGCAGTCCCGATAGCGGGAGGACACGTGGCAATGAGCAGTTCTTC.

This clonotype was recorded many times. The chain recombines TRBV20-1 with TRBJ1-2; maybe TRBD1 (5 bases). CDR1 DFQATT and CDR2 SNEGSKA come from the germline V gene (reference sequence). Trimming cost V 2 bases and J 4 bases, with 14 bases left between them. This CDR3 region has 14 residues. The CDR3 DNA reads as TGCAGTGCTAGAAACGACGGGGACTCCTATGGCTACACCTTC. It codes for CSARNDGDSYGYTF.

This clonotype was counted at least ten times. This sequence joins TRBV20-1 and TRBJ2-7; 8 bases match TRBD2. With 6 bases clipped from V and 5 bases from J, the junction kept 15 bases outside the gene matches. There are 15 residues in the CDR3. In germline, CDR1 is DFQATT, CDR2 SNEGSKA (reference sequence). The CDR3 reads CSADSPGLGSHEQYF. CDR3 nucleotides: TGCAGTGCAGATTCTCCGGGACTAGGGTCCCACGAGCAGTACTTC.

This clonotype was detected many times. V and J are TRBV7-2 and TRBJ1-5; the match to TRBD1 covers 8 bases. The CDR3 length is 14 residues. Germline CDR1 is SGHTA and CDR2 is FQGNSA. The V segment lost 5 bases and the J segment 6 bases; nucleotides outside the gene matches: 6. For the CDR3, the DNA is TGTGCCAGCAGCCCCAGGGGGACAGGTCAGCCCCAGCATTTT. It yields the protein CASSPRGTGQPQHF.

This clonotype has at least ten counts. The chain links TRBV29-1 to TRBJ1-2; 9 nucleotides match TRBD1. The V gene end was trimmed by 0 bases and the J gene end by 5 bases; junction bases not matched to a gene: 4. The CDR3 contains 14 residues. CDR1 and CDR2 from the germline V gene are SQVTM and ANQGSEA. The CDR3 loop reads CSVEEGTGSYGYTF. In DNA, the CDR3 is TGCAGCGTTGAAGAGGGGACAGGGTCATATGGCTACACCTTC.

This chain links TRBV4-3 with TRBJ2-7; TRBD1 agrees at 9 bases. Germline V gene sequence: CDR1 LGHNA, CDR2 YSLEER. Germline trimming cut 0 bases from V and 4 bases from J; bases unmatched to any gene: 19. CDR3 size: 20 residues. In DNA, the CDR3 is TGCGCCAGCAGCCAAGAAACATGGACAGGGGCCACCCCACTTTTGTACGAGCAGTACTTC. This encodes CASSQETWTGATPLLYEQYF.

This clonotype was recorded many times. The J gene is TRBJ2-1, the V gene TRBV7-8; tentatively, D is TRBD1 (6 bases). This CDR3 contains 14 residues. CDR1 SGHVS and CDR2 FQNEAQ come from the germline V gene. V was clipped by 6 bases and J by 1 base, with 10 bases between them. CDR3: CASRAQGSYNEQFF. DNA for the CDR3: TGTGCCAGCAGGGCCCAGGGGTCCTACAATGAGCAGTTCTTC.

This clonotype was counted at least ten times. J is TRBJ2-7 and V is TRBV27, with D tentatively TRBD1 (6 bases). Per the germline V gene, CDR1 is MNHEY and CDR2 is SMNVEV (reference sequence). CDR3 length: 13 residues. The ends were cut back, 5 bases at V and 2 bases at J, with 10 bases in the middle. The CDR3 here is CASSNYRAYEQYF. For the CDR3, the DNA is TGTGCCAGCAGTAACTACAGGGCCTACGAGCAGTACTTC.

V is TRBV9 and J is TRBJ1-1; TRBD1 agrees at 8 bases. The CDR3 sequence is 15 residues long. V was clipped by 3 bases and J by 1 base; unmatched bases: 5. Germline loops: CDR1 SGDLS, CDR2 YYNGEE. CDR3 sequence (DNA): TGTGCCAGCAGCGCCCCGGACAGGGCGAACACTGAAGCTTTCTTT. Translation gives CASSAPDRANTEAFF.

This clonotype has at least ten counts. This chain uses TRBV29-1 with TRBJ1-5, with 9 bases matching TRBD1. Germline V gene sequence: CDR1 SQVTM, CDR2 ANQGSEA. V shed 3 bases and J 5 bases; nucleotides not matched to a gene: 2. The CDR3 totals 13 residues. CDR3 nucleotide sequence: TGCAGCGTTGAGGGGGACAGGGATCAGCCCCAGCATTTT. This sequence encodes CSVEGDRDQPQHF.

This clonotype has a count of ten or more. The chain links TRBV24-1 to TRBJ1-1; D perhaps matches TRBD1 (5 bases). The CDR3 is made up of 13 amino acids. Germline loops: CDR1 KGHDR, CDR2 SFDVKD. V was trimmed by 3 bases and J by 4 bases, leaving 8 bases between them. The CDR3 DNA follows: TGTGCCACCAGTGATCCCGGGGGCACTGAAGCTTTCTTT. Protein product: CATSDPGGTEAFF.

This clonotype has a handful of counts. The CDR3 protein is CSARTIPGQGLVATNEKLFF. The CDR3 DNA sequence: TGCAGTGCTAGGACGATCCCGGGACAAGGGTTGGTTGCAACTAATGAAAAACTGTTTTTT. The chain couples TRBV20-1 to TRBJ1-4; tentative D call: TRBD1 (6 bases). The V gene's germline CDR1 is DFQATT and CDR2 SNEGSKA (reference sequence). The CDR3 spans 20 residues. Trimming stripped 3 bases from V and 0 bases from J, with 26 bases between.

This clonotype appeared a few times. The chain has TRBV7-9 and TRBJ2-7; D call uncertain. CDR1 and CDR2 (germline): SEHNR, FQNEAQ (reference sequence). The length of the CDR3 is 13 residues. Trimming took 2 bases from V and 7 from J, leaving 12 bases between them. The DNA of the CDR3 is TGTGCCAGCAGCTTAATGGGGATAGGGGAGCAGTACTTC. It specifies CASSLMGIGEQYF.

The rearrangement uses TRBV9 and TRBJ2-7; D gene unclear. Trimming took 2 bases from V and 10 from J, leaving 16 bases between them. The germline gives CDR1 SGDLS, CDR2 YYNGEE. CDR3 length: 13 amino acids. The CDR3 nucleotides read TGTGCCAGCAGCGTTTCCCCCCTTTCGAGACAGTACTTC. Residues: CASSVSPLSRQYF.

The table lists this clonotype with many counts. This chain connects TRBV24-1 to TRBJ2-7; D unclear. The germline V gene has CDR1 KGHDR and CDR2 SFDVKD. The CDR3 is 15 amino acids. V lost 3 bases to trimming and J lost 2 bases, with 13 bases between them. CDR3 region: CATSDPGLSPYEQYF. The CDR3 bases are TGTGCCACCAGTGATCCCGGGCTGTCCCCCTACGAGCAGTACTTC.

This clonotype was recorded at least ten times. This chain connects TRBV20-1 to TRBJ2-3, with 8 positions matching TRBD2. The trim removed 1 base at V and 5 bases at J, leaving 8 bases unmatched. This CDR3 contains 15 residues. Germline CDR1 is DFQATT and CDR2 is SNEGSKA (reference sequence). CDR3 DNA sequence: TGCAGTGCTAGAGCAGATAGCGGGGTGGGAGATACGCAGTATTTT. It specifies CSARADSGVGDTQYF.

This clonotype was observed a few times. The gene calls are TRBV28 and TRBJ2-1; D uncertain. From germline, CDR1 is MDHEN and CDR2 SYDVKM. This CDR3 is 15 amino acids long. V lost 5 bases and J 4 bases, leaving 15 bases between the germline ends. CDR3 in amino acids: CASSPYPGGYNEQFF. CDR3 sequence (DNA): TGTGCCAGCAGTCCCTACCCTGGCGGTTACAATGAGCAGTTCTTC.

In its sample, this clonotype was seen many times. As DNA, the CDR3 is TGCGCCAGCAGCCAAGAACAACCGAGACAGGGTGGAAGCTACGAGCAGTACTTC. It is translated as CASSQEQPRQGGSYEQYF. The rearrangement joins TRBV4-3 to TRBJ2-7, with TRBD1 matching 7 bases. This CDR3 spans 18 amino acids. Germline V gene lookup returns CDR1 LGHNA and CDR2 YSLEER. The V gene end was trimmed by 0 bases and the J gene end by 3 bases; junction bases not matched to a gene: 14.

This clonotype appeared many times. The chain is built from TRBV5-1 and TRBJ1-1; 8 nucleotides agree with TRBD1. CDR3 size: 16 residues. Germline lookup yields CDR1 SGHRS and CDR2 YFSETQ. V dropped 3 bases and J dropped 1; count of bases not matched to a gene: 8. This CDR3 reads CASSSLRGRENTEAFF. The DNA of the CDR3 is TGCGCCAGCAGCTCTCTCAGGGGGCGGGAGAACACTGAAGCTTTCTTT. The full variable domain, its missing parts supplied by reference TRBV5-1 and TRBJ1-1, is KAGVTQTPRYLIKTRGQQVTLSCSPISGHRSVSWYQQTPGQGLQFLFEYFSETQRNKGNFPGRFSGRQFSNSRSEMNVSTLELGDSALYLCASSSLRGRENTEAFFGQGTRLTVV.